The clone carrying this TCR beta chain was picked up many times. Clinical symptoms, serum thyroxine, TRAb, thyroid ultrasound and orbital computed tomography established diagnosis. The sample comes from a study of T cells in Graves' hyperthyroidism and ophthalmopathy. V lost 4 bases and J 2 bases, leaving 10 bases between the germline ends. The CDR3 consists of 14 residues. Researchers took RNA transcripts and amplified the TCR beta CDR3 regions from them. The TCR CDR3 was amplified in a first-round RT-PCR using the HTBI primer set. MiXCR was run by TCRdb on the multiplex PCR reads, yielding one entry per CDR3 protein. The data show 300,000 to 450,000 distinct CDR3 sequences, with more than 12% seen just once and 15% to 20% held by the top ten.

The V and J genes are TRBV12-3 or TRBV12-4 and TRBJ2-3, with D hard to call. The sequenced sample consisted of blood. The clonotype comes from a woman aged 30 to 39 with Graves' ophthalmopathy. The CDR3 sequence: CASSSLTATDTQYF. In nucleotides, the CDR3 is TGTGCCAGCAGTTCTCTCACAGCCACAGATACGCAGTATTTT.